The present TCR beta chain was sequenced within a study of CD8 T cells in Susac syndrome. V was cut by 1 base and J by 5 bases, with 5 bases left in between. The CDR3 length is 13 residues. Germline CDR1 SEHNR, CDR2 FQNEAQ (reference sequence). Reverse transcription of about 0.5 to 1 ug RNA was carried out with random hexamers. The amplification used immunoSEQ multiplex PCR on TCR beta CDR3; it spanned 54 Vbeta and 13 Jbeta. TCRdb fed the immunoSEQ multiplex PCR reads into MiXCR, producing one record per CDR3 protein. The sample shows some 150,000 distinct CDR3 sequences, roughly 94% of them seen only once.

The chain couples TRBV7-9 to TRBJ2-2; no clear D. The sample consisted of CD8+ T cells from PBMCs. This receptor was taken from a human donor with multiple sclerosis. The CDR3 nucleotides are TGTGCCAGCAGCTTAGTTCAGACCGGGGAGCTGTTTTTT. Translated, it gives CASSLVQTGELFF.